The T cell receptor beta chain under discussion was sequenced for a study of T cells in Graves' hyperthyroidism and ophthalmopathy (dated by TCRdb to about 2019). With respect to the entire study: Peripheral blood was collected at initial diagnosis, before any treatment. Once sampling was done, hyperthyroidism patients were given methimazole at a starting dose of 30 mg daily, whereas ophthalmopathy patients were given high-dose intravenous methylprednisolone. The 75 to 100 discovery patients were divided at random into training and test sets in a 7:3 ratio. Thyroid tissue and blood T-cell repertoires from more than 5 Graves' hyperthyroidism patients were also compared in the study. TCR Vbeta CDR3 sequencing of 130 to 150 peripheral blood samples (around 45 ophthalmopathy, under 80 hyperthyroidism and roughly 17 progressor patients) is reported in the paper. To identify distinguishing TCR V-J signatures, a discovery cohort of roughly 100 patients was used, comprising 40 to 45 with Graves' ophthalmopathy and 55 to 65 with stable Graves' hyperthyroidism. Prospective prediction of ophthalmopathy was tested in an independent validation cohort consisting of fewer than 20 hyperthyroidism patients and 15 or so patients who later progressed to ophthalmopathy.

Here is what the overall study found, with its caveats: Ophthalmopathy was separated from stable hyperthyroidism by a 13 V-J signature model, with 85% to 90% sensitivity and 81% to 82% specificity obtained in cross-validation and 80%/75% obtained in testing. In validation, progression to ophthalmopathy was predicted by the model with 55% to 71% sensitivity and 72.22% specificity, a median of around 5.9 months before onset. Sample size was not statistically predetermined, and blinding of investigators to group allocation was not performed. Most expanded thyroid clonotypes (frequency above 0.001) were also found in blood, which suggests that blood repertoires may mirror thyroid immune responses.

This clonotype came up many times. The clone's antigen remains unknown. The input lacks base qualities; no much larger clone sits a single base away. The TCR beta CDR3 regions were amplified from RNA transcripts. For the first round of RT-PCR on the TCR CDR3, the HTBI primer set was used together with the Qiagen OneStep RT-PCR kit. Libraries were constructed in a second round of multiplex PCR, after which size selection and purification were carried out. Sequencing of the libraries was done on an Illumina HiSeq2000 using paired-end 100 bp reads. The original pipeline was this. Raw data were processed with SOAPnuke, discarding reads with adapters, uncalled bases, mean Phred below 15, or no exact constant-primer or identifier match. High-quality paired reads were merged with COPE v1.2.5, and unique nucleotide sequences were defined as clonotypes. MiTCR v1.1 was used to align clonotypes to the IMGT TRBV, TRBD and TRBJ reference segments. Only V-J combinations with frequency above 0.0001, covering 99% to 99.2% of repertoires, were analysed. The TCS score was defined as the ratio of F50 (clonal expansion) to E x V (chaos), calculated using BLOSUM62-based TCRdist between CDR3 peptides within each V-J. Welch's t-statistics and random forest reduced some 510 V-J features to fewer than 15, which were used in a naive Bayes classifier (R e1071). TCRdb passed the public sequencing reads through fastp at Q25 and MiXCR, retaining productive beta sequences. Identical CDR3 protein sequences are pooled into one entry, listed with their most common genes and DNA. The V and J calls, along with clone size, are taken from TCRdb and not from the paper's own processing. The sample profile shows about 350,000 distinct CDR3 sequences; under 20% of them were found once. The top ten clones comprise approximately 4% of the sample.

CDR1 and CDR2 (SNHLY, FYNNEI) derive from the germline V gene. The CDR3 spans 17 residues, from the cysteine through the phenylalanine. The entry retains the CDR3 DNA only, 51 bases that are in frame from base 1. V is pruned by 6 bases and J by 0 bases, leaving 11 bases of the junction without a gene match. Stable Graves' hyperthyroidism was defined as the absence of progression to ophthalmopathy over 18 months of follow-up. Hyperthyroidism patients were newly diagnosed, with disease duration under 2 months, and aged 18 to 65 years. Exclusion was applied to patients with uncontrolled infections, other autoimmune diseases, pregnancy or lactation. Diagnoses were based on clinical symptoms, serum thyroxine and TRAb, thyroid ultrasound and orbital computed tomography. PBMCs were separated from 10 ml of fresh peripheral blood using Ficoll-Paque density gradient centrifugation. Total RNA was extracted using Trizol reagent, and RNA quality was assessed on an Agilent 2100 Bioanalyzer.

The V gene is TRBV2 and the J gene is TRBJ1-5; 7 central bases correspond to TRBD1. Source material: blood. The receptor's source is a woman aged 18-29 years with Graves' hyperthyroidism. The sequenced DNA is TGTGCCAGCAGCCCCTCGGGACAGCACTATAGCAATCAGCCCCAGCATTTT. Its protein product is CASSPSGQHYSNQPQHF.